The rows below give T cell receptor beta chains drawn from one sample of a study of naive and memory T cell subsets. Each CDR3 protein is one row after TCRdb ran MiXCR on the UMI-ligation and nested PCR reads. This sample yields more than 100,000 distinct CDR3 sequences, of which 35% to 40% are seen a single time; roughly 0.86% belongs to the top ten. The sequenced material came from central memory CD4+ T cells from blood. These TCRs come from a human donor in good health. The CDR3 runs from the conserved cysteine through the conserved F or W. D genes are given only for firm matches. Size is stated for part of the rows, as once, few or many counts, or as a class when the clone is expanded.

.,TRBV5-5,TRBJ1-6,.,TGTGCCAGCAGCTTTGATCCCGCGTCCTATAATTCACCCCTCCACTTT,CASSFDPASYNSPLHF
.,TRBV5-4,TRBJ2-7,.,TGTGCCAGCAGTGTGGGACCTTCCCTCGAGCAGTACTTC,CASSVGPSLEQYF
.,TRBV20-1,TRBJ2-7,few,TGCAGTGCTGTCCTTGGGGGGTGGGAGCAGTACTTC,CSAVLGGWEQYF
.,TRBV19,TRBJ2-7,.,TGTGCCAGTAGTACCCAACAGGGAACCTACGAGCAGTACTTC,CASSTQQGTYEQYF
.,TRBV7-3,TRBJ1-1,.,TGTGCCAGCAGCTTATCGGGGGGCGGATCGTCTGAAGCTTTCTTT,CASSLSGGGSSEAFF
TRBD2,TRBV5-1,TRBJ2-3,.,TGCGCCAGCAGCTTGGAAGCTAGCGGAAGCACAGATACGCAGTATTTT,CASSLEASGSTDTQYF
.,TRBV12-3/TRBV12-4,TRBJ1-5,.,TGTGCCAGCAGTGCCGACAGGACTAGCAATCAGCCCCAGCATTTT,CASSADRTSNQPQHF
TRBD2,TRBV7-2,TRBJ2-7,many,TGTGCCAGCAGCTTAGGGTCATCTAGCGGGAGAAGTTGGGAGCAGTACTTC,CASSLGSSSGRSWEQYF
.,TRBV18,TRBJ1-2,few,TGTGCCAGCTCACCTCCCGACAGTTCGTGGGGCTACACCTTC,CASSPPDSSWGYTF
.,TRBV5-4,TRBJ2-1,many,TGTGCCAGCAGCATCCGGGACAATGAGCAGTTCTTC,CASSIRDNEQFF
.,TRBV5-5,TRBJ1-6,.,TGTGCCAGCAGCTGGCAGGGTAATTCACCCCTCCACTTT,CASSWQGNSPLHF
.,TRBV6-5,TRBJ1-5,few,TGTGCCAGCAGTTACAAGGTATCGAGCAATCAGCCCCAGCATTTT,CASSYKVSSNQPQHF
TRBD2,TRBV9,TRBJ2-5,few,TGTGCCAGCAGCGTGGACGGACTAGCGGGAGGCCGTGGGACCCAGTACTTC,CASSVDGLAGGRGTQYF
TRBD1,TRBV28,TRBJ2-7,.,TGTGCCAGCAGTTTAGGGACAGAGCAATACGAGCAGTACTTC,CASSLGTEQYEQYF
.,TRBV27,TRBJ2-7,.,TGTGCCAGCAGTTTGTCAACCCGAGGGGAGCAGTACTTC,CASSLSTRGEQYF
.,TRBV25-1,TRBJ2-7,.,TGTGCCAGAACAGGGAAATCTTACGAGCAGTACTTC,CARTGKSYEQYF
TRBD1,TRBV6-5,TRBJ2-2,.,TGTGCCAGCAGTTACACAGGGGTACCTGACACCGGGGAGCTGTTTTTT,CASSYTGVPDTGELFF
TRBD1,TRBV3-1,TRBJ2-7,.,TGTGCCAGTGGGGACAGCGCCTACGAGCAGTACTTC,CASGDSAYEQYF
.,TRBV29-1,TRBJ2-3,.,TGCAGCCCCTCGTCAGGGGATACGCAGTATTTT,CSPSSGDTQYF
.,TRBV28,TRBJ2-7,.,TGTGCCAGCACTGCTCGGGGCAGCTCCTACGAGCAGTACTTC,CASTARGSSYEQYF
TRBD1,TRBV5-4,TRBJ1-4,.,TGTGCCAGCAGCTCACGACAGGGCCCTGCAACTAATGAAAAACTGTTTTTT,CASSSRQGPATNEKLFF
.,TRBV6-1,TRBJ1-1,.,TGTGCCAGCAGGTCACAGGGTTTTACTGAAGCTTTCTTT,CASRSQGFTEAFF
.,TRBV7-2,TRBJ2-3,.,TGTGCCAGCAGCTTATACCGCCTGGATACGCAGTATTTT,CASSLYRLDTQYF
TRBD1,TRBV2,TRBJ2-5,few,TGTGCCAGCAGTCGAGACAGGGGGCTACAAGAGACCCAGTACTTC,CASSRDRGLQETQYF
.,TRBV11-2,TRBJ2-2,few,TGTGCCAGCAGCCACGGGGCCGGAACCGGGGAGCTGTTTTTT,CASSHGAGTGELFF
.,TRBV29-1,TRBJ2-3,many,TGCAGCGTTCGTGGTGTAGCATCGGATACGCAGTATTTT,CSVRGVASDTQYF
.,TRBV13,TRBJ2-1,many,TGTGCCAGCAGCTTAGCCGCGCGGGGCTACAATGAGCAGTTCTTC,CASSLAARGYNEQFF
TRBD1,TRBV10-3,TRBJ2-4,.,TGTGCCATCAGTGAGTCCCCCTCGACAGGGATTCAAAACATTCAGTACTTC,CAISESPSTGIQNIQYF
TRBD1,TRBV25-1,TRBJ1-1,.,TGTGCCAGCAGTTCCCCAGGGGGGAACACTGAAGCTTTCTTT,CASSSPGGNTEAFF
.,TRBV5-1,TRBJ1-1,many,TGCGCCAGCAGCTTGGTTACGGGGAACACTGAAGCTTTCTTT,CASSLVTGNTEAFF
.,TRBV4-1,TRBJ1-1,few,TGCGCCAGCAGCCAAGATCAGTTCTGGCGGAACACTGAAGCTTTCTTT,CASSQDQFWRNTEAFF
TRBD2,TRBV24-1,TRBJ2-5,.,TGTGCCACCAGTGATTCGGGACTAGGCATGGAGACCCAGTACTTC,CATSDSGLGMETQYF
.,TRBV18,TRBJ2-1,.,TGTGCCAGCTCACCCCGGGACACAAAACCCCACAATGAGCAGTTCTTC,CASSPRDTKPHNEQFF
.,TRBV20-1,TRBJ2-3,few,TGCAGTGCGGGGCCCAACACAGATACGCAGTATTTT,CSAGPNTDTQYF
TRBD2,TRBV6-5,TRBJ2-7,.,TGTGCCAGCAGTTACGGGACTAGTTCCTCCGAGCAGTACTTC,CASSYGTSSSEQYF
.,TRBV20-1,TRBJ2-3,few,TGCAGTGCTTTAAACGCAAGGACTAGCACAGATACGCAGTATTTT,CSALNARTSTDTQYF
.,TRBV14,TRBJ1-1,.,TGTGCCAGCAGCCACCGGTCTGGAGGCTCTGAAGCTTTCTTT,CASSHRSGGSEAFF
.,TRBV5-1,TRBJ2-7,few,TGCGCCAGCAGCTTGGGTCCGGGAGATTACGAGCAGTACTTC,CASSLGPGDYEQYF
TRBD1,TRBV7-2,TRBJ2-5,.,TGTGCCAGCAGCCGGGACAGGGGTATGTTCGAGACCCAGTACTTC,CASSRDRGMFETQYF
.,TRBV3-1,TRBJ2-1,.,TGTGCCAGCAGCCTCGTCCCGGGGAATGAGCAGTTCTTC,CASSLVPGNEQFF
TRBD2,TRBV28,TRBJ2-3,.,TGTGCCAGCAGTAAGGATCTAGCGGGAGTCACGCAGTATTTT,CASSKDLAGVTQYF
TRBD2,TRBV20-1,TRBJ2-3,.,TGCAGTGCTAGACATCCCCTAGCGGGAGGGCGAGATACGCAGTATTTT,CSARHPLAGGRDTQYF
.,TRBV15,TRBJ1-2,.,TGTGCCACCTCTGGACAGAGCCACTATGGCTACACCTTC,CATSGQSHYGYTF
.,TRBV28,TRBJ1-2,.,TGTGCCAGCAGGTCTCTTCGAAGGAGTGGCTTCACCTTC,CASRSLRRSGFTF
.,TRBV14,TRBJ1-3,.,TGTGCCAGCAGCCAAGACTGGGGCAGTCGCTCTGGAAACACCATATATTTT,CASSQDWGSRSGNTIYF
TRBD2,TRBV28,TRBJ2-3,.,TGTGCCAGCAGTTTAGGACCGGGAGGGAACACAGATACGCAGTATTTT,CASSLGPGGNTDTQYF